This T cell receptor (beta chain) stems from a study of blood T cell repertoires in COVID-19. J was trimmed by 4 bases and V by 4 bases; bases with no gene match: 9. CDR3 length: 16 amino acids. Germline V gene lookup returns CDR1 SGHTA and CDR2 FQGNSA. The assay was immunoSEQ multiplex PCR, and TCRdb's table has in-frame clones only and misses some. The table shows roughly 270,000 clones, with 85% occurring only once. This chain joins TRBV7-2 and TRBJ1-5; 8 bases fit TRBD1. Material for sequencing was PBMCs or T cells enriched from blood (not recorded which). The clonotype was recovered from a woman between 50 and 59 years old who had recovered from COVID-19. CDR3 residues: CASSSTRQGRNQPQHF. The CDR3 DNA reads as TGTGCCAGCAGCTCGACCAGACAGGGGAGGAATCAGCCCCAGCATTTT.